The rows below give T cell receptor beta chains drawn from one sample of a study of PD-L1 blockade in urothelial cancer. Sequencing used immunoSEQ multiplex PCR; TCRdb keeps in-frame clones, though not all of them. Seen here are 27,000 or so clones, about 88% observed once, and the top ten hold 1.8%. Source: PBMCs, taken around atezolizumab (anti-PD-L1) treatment. These receptors originate from a man aged 45-60 years with urothelial cancer. Each CDR3 is given with its conserved first and last residue. A D gene is named only where the DNA matches it firmly. Some rows mark clone size as missing; the rest say once, few, many or name a class of expanded clone.

NA	TRBV29-1	TRBJ1-4	NA	TGCAGCGTTCAAACCATTGAGGGGGCAACTAATGAAAAACTGTTTTTT	CSVQTIEGATNEKLFF
TRBD1	TRBV5-1	TRBJ1-4	once	TGCGCCAGCAGCCTGACAGGGTTGGTTGAAAAACTGTTTTTT	CASSLTGLVEKLFF
NA	TRBV5-4	TRBJ1-4	once	TGTGCCAGCAGCTTGCGCGGGGGGTCTGAAAAACTGTTTTTT	CASSLRGGSEKLFF
NA	TRBV7-8	TRBJ1-1	NA	TGTGCCAGCAGCTTAGAGCCAGGGAGGACTGAAGCTTTCTTT	CASSLEPGRTEAFF
NA	TRBV27	TRBJ2-3	NA	TGTGCCAGCAATCCTCGGGCAGGGAGGGATACGCAGTATTTT	CASNPRAGRDTQYF
NA	TRBV27	TRBJ2-7	NA	TGTGCCAGCAGTTCCAAGACTAGTTTCTCCTACGAGCAGTACTTC	CASSSKTSFSYEQYF
NA	TRBV7-6	TRBJ2-2	NA	TGTGCCAGCAGAAACAGGGTCTGGGGCACCGGGGAGCTGTTTTTT	CASRNRVWGTGELFF
NA	TRBV6-9	TRBJ2-7	NA	TGTGCCAGCAGTTATGCTAGTAAAAGACACGAGCAGTACTTC	CASSYASKRHEQYF
TRBD2	TRBV7-8	TRBJ2-1	NA	TGTGCCAGCAGCTTGGCTAGCGGGGCTTTCTACAATGAGCAGTTCTTC	CASSLASGAFYNEQFF
TRBD2	TRBV27	TRBJ2-1	NA	TGTGCCAGCATAAGGACTAGCGGGCCGAACAATGAGCAGTTCTTC	CASIRTSGPNNEQFF
NA	TRBV10-2	TRBJ2-7	once	TGCGCCAGCTTGACCGAGGGCAATTCCTACGAGCAGTACTTC	CASLTEGNSYEQYF